This T cell receptor (beta chain) was found in a study of shared clonotypes between healthy human individuals. Germline CDR1 MNHEY, CDR2 SMNVEV (reference sequence). The CDR3 is 17 residues long. J gave up 4 bases and V 5 bases, and 17 bases lay outside the gene matches. Study findings and constraints: Investigators collected only blood, and repertoires in tissues likely differ. It was the non-shared clonotypes that had lower generation probabilities than clonotypes shared by all four donors.

Of note for this clone: What it binds is not known.

Naive CD8 isolation took CD45RO-negative cells positively selected for CCR7 and excluded terminally differentiated effector memory CD45RA+ cells. Replicate PCRs for sorted subsets used approximately 190 ng DNA; this equaled 25,000 to 30,000 T cell genomes. Sequenced by immunoSEQ multiplex PCR; TCRdb stores in-frame clones only, minus some. Among approximately 1.9 million clones, about 93% were seen once, and the ten largest hold around 1.8%. Source material: naive CD8+ T cells from PBMCs. The clonotype was recovered from a man between 18 and 29 years old in good health. Some clones in this sample may be carry-over from other donors' samples. The gene calls are TRBV27 and TRBJ2-7; 7 nucleotides agree with TRBD1. DNA for the CDR3: TGTGCCAGCAGTCCGATTCTCCCCGGGACAGCCGATTACGAGCAGTACTTC. Amino acid sequence: CASSPILPGTADYEQYF.